Sequencing of this T cell receptor (beta chain) was carried out in a study of cytotoxic CD8 clonotypes in ibrutinib-treated CLL. The protocol was immunoSEQ multiplex PCR, while the TCRdb copy is restricted to in-frame clones and leaves out a portion. The sample lists some 150,000 clones; about 80% were seen once. The sample in question was PBMCs, obtained after 24 months of ibrutinib treatment. This TCR was sampled from a human donor with chronic lymphocytic leukemia.

The CDR3 loop reads CASNFGPHSPKEYF. DNA of the CDR3: TGTGCCAGCAACTTCGGGCCCCATAGCCCAAAGGAGTATTTT. The chain recombines TRBV7-9 with TRBJ2-3, with D hard to call. V was trimmed by 7 bases and J by 13 bases, leaving 24 bases between them. Germline CDR1 is SEHNR and CDR2 is FQNEAQ (reference sequence). The CDR3 consists of 14 residues.